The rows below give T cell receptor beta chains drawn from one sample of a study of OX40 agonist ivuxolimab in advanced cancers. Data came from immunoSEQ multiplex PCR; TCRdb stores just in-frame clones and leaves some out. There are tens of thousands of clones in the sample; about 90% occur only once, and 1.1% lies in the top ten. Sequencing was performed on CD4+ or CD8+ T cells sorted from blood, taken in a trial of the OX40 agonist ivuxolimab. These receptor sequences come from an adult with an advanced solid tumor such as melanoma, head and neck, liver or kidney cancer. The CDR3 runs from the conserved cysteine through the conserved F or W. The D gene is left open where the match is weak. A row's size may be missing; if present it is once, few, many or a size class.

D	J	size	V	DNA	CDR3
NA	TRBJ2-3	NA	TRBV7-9	TGTGCCAGCAGCTTAGCAGATACGCAGTATTTT	CASSLADTQYF
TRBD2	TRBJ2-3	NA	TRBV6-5	TGTGCCAGCAACCAGCGGGAGGGCACAGATACGCAGTATTTT	CASNQREGTDTQYF
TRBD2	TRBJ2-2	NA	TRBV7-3	TGTGCCAGCAGCTACGTAGCGGGAGCGGCCGGGGAGCTGTTTTTT	CASSYVAGAAGELFF
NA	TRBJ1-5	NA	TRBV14	TGTGCCAGCAGCCGCGACCGCTATCAGCCCCAGCATTTT	CASSRDRYQPQHF
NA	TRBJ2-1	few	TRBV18	TGTGCCAGCTCGCCAAGTTTGAATGAGCAGTTCTTC	CASSPSLNEQFF
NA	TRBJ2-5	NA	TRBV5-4	TGTGCCAGCAGCTTAACAAGAGAGACCCAGTACTTC	CASSLTRETQYF
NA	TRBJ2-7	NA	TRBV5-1	TGCGCCAGCAGCTTACGGACTGGTCCCTACGAGCAGTACTTC	CASSLRTGPYEQYF
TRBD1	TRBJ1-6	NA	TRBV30	TGTGCCTGGAGTGTAGGGGGACAGGGTTCACCCCTCCACTTT	CAWSVGGQGSPLHF
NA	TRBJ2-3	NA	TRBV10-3	TGTGCCATCAGCGCCCACCCGGGCGGGACCTTAGGGGTGGATACGCAGTATTTT	CAISAHPGGTLGVDTQYF
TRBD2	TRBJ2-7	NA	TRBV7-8	TGTGCCAGCAGCCGGCGGGGGGATGGGTACGAGCAGTACTTC	CASSRRGDGYEQYF
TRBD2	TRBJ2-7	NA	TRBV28	TGTGCCAGCAGAACCAGCGGGAGGGCCTACGAGCAGTACTTC	CASRTSGRAYEQYF
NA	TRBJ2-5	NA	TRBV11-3	TGTGCCAGCAGCTTCGGGCCTCAAGAGACCCAGTACTTC	CASSFGPQETQYF
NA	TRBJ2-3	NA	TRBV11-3	TGTGCCAGCAGCTTAGGCTCAGTCACAGATACGCAGTATTTT	CASSLGSVTDTQYF
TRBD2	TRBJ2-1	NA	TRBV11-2	TGTGCCAGCAGCTTCTTTAGCGGGGATTACAATGAGCAGTTCTTC	CASSFFSGDYNEQFF
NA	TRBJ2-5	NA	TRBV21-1	TGTGCCAGCAGCAAGGAAGAGGGGATTCAAGAGACCCAGTACTTC	CASSKEEGIQETQYF
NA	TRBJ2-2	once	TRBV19	TGTGCCAGTACCAATCCGGGCCAAAGCCGCGGGGAGCTGTTTTTT	CASTNPGQSRGELFF
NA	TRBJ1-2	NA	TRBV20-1	TGCAGTGCGGAGCTTCAGGGGCGCTACACCTTC	CSAELQGRYTF
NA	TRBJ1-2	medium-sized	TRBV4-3	TGCGCCAGCAGCCAAGAAAAAATGACTGCGATCTATGGCTACACCTTC	CASSQEKMTAIYGYTF
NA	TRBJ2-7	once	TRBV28	TGTGCCAGCACCCTGGGGCCGGAGTCATCCTACGAGCAGTACTTC	CASTLGPESSYEQYF
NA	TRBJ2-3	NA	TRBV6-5	TGTGCCAGCAGTTCCCCCCGCGGGGATACGCAGTATTTT	CASSSPRGDTQYF
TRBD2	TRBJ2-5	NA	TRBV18	TGTGCCAGCTCACCAGGAGCGGGAGACGAGACCCAGTACTTC	CASSPGAGDETQYF
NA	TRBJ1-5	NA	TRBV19	TGTGCCACCTTAAACGTAGAGGGGCCTTATCAGCCCCAGCATTTT	CATLNVEGPYQPQHF
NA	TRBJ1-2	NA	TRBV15	TGTGCCACCAGCAGAGATTCCGCCCGTAACTATGGCTACACCTTC	CATSRDSARNYGYTF
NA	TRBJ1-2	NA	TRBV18	TGTGCCAGCTCACGGGGACCGGGACTCCAATCTGGCTACACCTTC	CASSRGPGLQSGYTF
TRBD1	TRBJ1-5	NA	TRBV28	TGTGCCAGCCTTCTAACCCAGGACAGGGGAAGACAGCCCCAGCATTTT	CASLLTQDRGRQPQHF
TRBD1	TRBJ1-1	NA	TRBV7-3	TGTGCCAGCAGCTTGCAGGGGGCGCGAACTGAAGCTTTCTTT	CASSLQGARTEAFF
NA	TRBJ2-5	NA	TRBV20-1	TGCAGTGCTAAACGGCAAGAGACCCAGTACTTC	CSAKRQETQYF
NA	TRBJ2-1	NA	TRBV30	TGTGCCTGGAGGGGATATCGGGCCGAGCAGTTCTTC	CAWRGYRAEQFF
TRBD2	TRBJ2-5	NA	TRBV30	TGTGCCTGGAGGGGGGGCGGGGGAGCGGGAGTAGAGACCCAGTACTTC	CAWRGGGGAGVETQYF
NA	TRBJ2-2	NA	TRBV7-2	TGTGCCAGCAGCCCCGGGATGAACACCGGGGAGCTGTTTTTT	CASSPGMNTGELFF
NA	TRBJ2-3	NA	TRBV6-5	TGTGCCAGCAGTTACGGGACCCGCACAGATACGCAGTATTTT	CASSYGTRTDTQYF
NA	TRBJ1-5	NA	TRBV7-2	TGTGCCAGCAGCCTACAGGGAGGTAGCAATCAGCCCCAGCATTTT	CASSLQGGSNQPQHF
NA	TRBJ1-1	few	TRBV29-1	TGCGCGGAGGGGGGACCCACTGAAGCTTTCTTT	CAEGGPTEAFF
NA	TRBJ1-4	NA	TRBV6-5	TGTGCCAGCAGTTACTCTAGGGGTGAAAAACTGTTTTTT	CASSYSRGEKLFF
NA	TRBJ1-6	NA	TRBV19	TGTGCCAGTAGAGACCTTGAGCAGAGCTCCTATAATTCACCCCTCCACTTT	CASRDLEQSSYNSPLHF
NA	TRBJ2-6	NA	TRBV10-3	TGTGCCATCAGTGATGTGGGGCGCGGGGCCAACGTCCTGACTTTC	CAISDVGRGANVLTF
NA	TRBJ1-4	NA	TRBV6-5	TGTGCCAGCACCAATCGGGTCGGCGAAAAGCTGTTTTTT	CASTNRVGEKLFF
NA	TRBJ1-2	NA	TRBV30	TGTGCCTGGAGAAGCCCCCAGCTTGGAGCAAGGGGCTACACCTTC	CAWRSPQLGARGYTF
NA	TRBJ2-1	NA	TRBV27	TGTGCCAGCAGTCCGAACACCAATGAGCAGTTCTTC	CASSPNTNEQFF
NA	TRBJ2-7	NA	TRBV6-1	TGTGCCAGCAGTGTCCCTCGGGACACCCTGGAGCAGTACTTC	CASSVPRDTLEQYF
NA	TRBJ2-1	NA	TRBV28	TGTGCCAGCAGGCCCGGGGACGACTCCTACAATGAGCAGTTCTTC	CASRPGDDSYNEQFF
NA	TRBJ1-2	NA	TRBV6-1	TGTGCCAGCAACACTGGGGCTAACTATGGCTACACCTTC	CASNTGANYGYTF
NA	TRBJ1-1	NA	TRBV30	TGTGCCTGGACCGACGGGGGGGGATACACTGAAGCTTTCTTT	CAWTDGGGYTEAFF
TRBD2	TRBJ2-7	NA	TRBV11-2	TGTGCCAGCAGCTTCATGACTAGCGGACTATACGAGCAGTACTTC	CASSFMTSGLYEQYF
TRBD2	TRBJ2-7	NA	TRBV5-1	TGCGCCAGCAGCTTGGGTCCTAGCGGGAGGGAGACCCCCTACGAGCAGTACTTC	CASSLGPSGRETPYEQYF
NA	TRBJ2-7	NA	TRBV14	TGTGCCAGCAGCCAAGAAATTGTATTCTCCTACGAGCAGTACTTC	CASSQEIVFSYEQYF
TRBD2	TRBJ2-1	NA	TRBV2	TGTGCCAGCAGTCCGTCTAGCGGCTACTACAATGAGCAGTTCTTC	CASSPSSGYYNEQFF
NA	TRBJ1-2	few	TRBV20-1	TGCAGTGCCGATAAGGGATGGGGCTACACCTTC	CSADKGWGYTF
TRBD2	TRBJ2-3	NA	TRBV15	TGTGCCACCAGACTAGCGGGAGTGAGAGATACGCAGTATTTT	CATRLAGVRDTQYF
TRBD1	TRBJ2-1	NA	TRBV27	TGTGCCAGCAGTTTAGACAGGGAATCCTACAATGAGCAGTTCTTC	CASSLDRESYNEQFF
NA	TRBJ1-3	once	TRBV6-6	TGTGCCAGCAGGGCCCGGGCCCTCTCTGGAAACACCATATATTTT	CASRARALSGNTIYF
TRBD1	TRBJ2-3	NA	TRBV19	TGTGCCAGTATGGGACAGGGTAGGGATACGCAGTATTTT	CASMGQGRDTQYF
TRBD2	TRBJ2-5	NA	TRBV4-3	TGCGCCAGCAGCCAAGGGACTAGCGGGAGTGGAGAGACCCAGTACTTC	CASSQGTSGSGETQYF
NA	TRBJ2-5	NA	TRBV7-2	TGTGCCAGCAGCTCCATCTTGGGGACCCAGTACTTC	CASSSILGTQYF
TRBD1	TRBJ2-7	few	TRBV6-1	TGTGCCAGCATCCCGGACAGGCCCGTGTCCTACGAGCAGTACTTC	CASIPDRPVSYEQYF